These 30 T cell receptor beta chains came from one sample sequenced in a study of CD8 T cells in ankylosing spondylitis. Notes on the study in general: Apparently characteristic of ankylosing spondylitis blood was a TCR beta motif (eight highly homologous variants).

TCRdb recomputed calls from the 5' RACE reads with MiXCR, one row per CDR3 protein. This sample has over 400,000 distinct CDR3 sequences; roughly 25% occur once, and the top ten carry roughly 1%. These TCRs are of unknown antigen specificity. The specimen was blood, either unsorted or a sorted T cell fraction (not recorded which). These receptors were taken from a male donor with ankylosing spondylitis.

This clonotype was detected a few times. The chain has TRBV20-1 and TRBJ1-3; no reliable D call. Germline assignment: CDR1 DFQATT and CDR2 SNEGSKA (reference sequence). V was cut by 5 bases and J by 0 bases, with 5 bases left in between. The CDR3 has 12 amino acids. CDR3 region: CSAGNSGNTIYF. The CDR3 nucleotides read TGCAGTGCTGGGAACTCTGGAAACACCATATATTTT.

The chain has TRBV20-1 and TRBJ2-4; 15 bases are a match to TRBD2. V gave up 4 bases and J gave up 1 base; unmatched junction bases: 8. The germline gives CDR1 DFQATT, CDR2 SNEGSKA (reference sequence). The CDR3 totals 18 residues. The DNA of the CDR3 is TGCAGTGCTAAAGGACTAGCGGGAGGGCCCAACGCCAAAAACATTCAGTACTTC. Encoded protein: CSAKGLAGGPNAKNIQYF.

The chain employs TRBV24-1 and TRBJ1-5; D is unresolved. CDR3 length: 14 amino acids. Germline assignment: CDR1 KGHDR and CDR2 SFDVKD. V lost 8 bases and J lost 2, with 12 bases in between. The CDR3 sequence: CATNKHRGNQPQHF. CDR3 in DNA: TGTGCCACCAATAAGCATAGGGGCAATCAGCCCCAGCATTTT.

The chain employs TRBV18 and TRBJ2-5, with D maybe TRBD2 (6 bases). Trimming removed 6 bases at V and 1 base at J, with 15 bases between. The CDR3 loop spans 15 amino acids. Germline V gene sequence: CDR1 KGHSH, CDR2 LQKENI. The CDR3 loop is CASSSREAAQETQYF. The CDR3 region has the DNA TGTGCCAGCTCCTCGAGGGAGGCCGCCCAAGAGACCCAGTACTTC.

The V call is TRBV7-9, the J call TRBJ1-2; unclear D gene. CDR1 is SEHNR and CDR2 is FQNEAQ in the germline V gene (reference sequence). The CDR3 runs 15 residues. Deletions cut 0 bases from V and 0 bases from J, with 8 bases between. In nucleotides, the CDR3 is TGTGCCAGCAGCTTAGCGATCGCCGCTAACTATGGCTACACCTTC. As protein: CASSLAIAANYGYTF. Full variable domain (rest looked up from reference TRBV7-9 and TRBJ1-2): DTGVSQNPRHKITKRGQNVTFRCDPISEHNRLYWYRQTLGQGPEFLTYFQNEAQLEKSRLLSDRFSAERPKGSFSTLEIQRTEQGDSAMYLCASSLAIAANYGYTFGSGTRLTVV.

The sample holds many counts of this clonotype. The chain recombines TRBV29-1 with TRBJ2-2; D unclear. With 5 bases removed from V and 1 base from J, the gap between germline ends came to 5 bases. This CDR3 comprises 12 residues. CDR1 SQVTM and CDR2 ANQGSEA come from the germline V gene. The CDR3 is CSVYQNTGELFF. CDR3 nucleotide sequence: TGCAGCGTTTATCAGAACACCGGGGAGCTGTTTTTT.

This clonotype was seen a handful of times. The V and J genes are TRBV3-1 and TRBJ2-7; D unresolved. Germline V CDR1 and CDR2: LGHDT, YNNKEL (reference sequence). Trimming removed 1 base from V and 2 bases from J, with 9 bases in between. The CDR3 sequence is 14 residues long. The DNA for the CDR3 is TGTGCCAGCAGCCAAGCCGTCGGCCCCTACGAGCAGTACGTC. It encodes CASSQAVGPYEQYV.

This chain uses TRBV2 with TRBJ2-4; 7 nucleotides match TRBD2. J gave up 9 bases and V 7 bases, and 9 bases lay outside the gene matches. Germline-derived CDR1 and CDR2 are SNHLY and FYNNEI. This CDR3 has 13 amino acids. The CDR3 DNA sequence: TGTGCCAGCATGTCGACTAGCTCGGTCATTCAGTACTTC. This translates into CASMSTSSVIQYF.

This clonotype appeared a few times. The chain carries TRBV10-1 and TRBJ2-1; D may be TRBD1 or TRBD2 (5 bases each). Between the trimmed V and J ends, which lost 4 bases and 9 bases, there was a span of 10 bases. The V gene's germline CDR1 is WNHNN and CDR2 SYGVQD (reference sequence). The CDR3 covers 12 residues. CDR3 loop: CASSATRGEQFF. The CDR3 DNA sequence: TGCGCCAGCAGTGCCACGAGGGGTGAGCAGTTCTTC.

The chain links TRBV20-1 to TRBJ2-3; no firm D call. Germline V gene sequence: CDR1 DFQATT, CDR2 SNEGSKA (reference sequence). Trimming cost V 7 bases and J 2 bases, with 13 bases left between them. The CDR3 extends over 13 amino acids. Written as DNA, the CDR3 is TGCAGTGTAGACATCCTGAACACAGATACGCAGTATTTT. Its protein is CSVDILNTDTQYF.

In this sample, this clonotype turned up a few times. The rearrangement links TRBV24-1 to TRBJ2-2, with a tentative D call TRBD1 (5 bases). V was trimmed by 1 base and J by 6 bases, leaving 8 bases between them. The germline gives CDR1 KGHDR, CDR2 SFDVKD. This CDR3 has 14 amino acids. Here the CDR3 DNA reads TGTGCCACCAGTGATTTAAGGGGCGCCGGGGAGCTGTTTTTT. Its protein is CATSDLRGAGELFF.

This clonotype was observed a few times. The rearrangement uses TRBV4-1 and TRBJ2-1; TRBD2 might be the D (6 bases). Trimming removed 6 bases from V and 3 bases from J, with 18 bases in between. The CDR3 extends over 16 amino acids. Germline V gives CDR1 MGHRA, CDR2 YSYEKL. CDR3 nucleotide sequence: TGCGCCAGCAGACCTATAGGAGGGACTCTCTACAATGAGCAGTTCTTC. Encoded protein: CASRPIGGTLYNEQFF.

This CDR3 is CASSHSTEAFF. The CDR3 DNA sequence: TGTGCCAGCAGCCATAGCACTGAAGCTTTCTTT. This chain connects TRBV3-1 to TRBJ1-1; D is undetermined. Germline V gene data show CDR1 as LGHDT and CDR2 as YNNKEL (reference sequence). The CDR3 spans 11 residues. V lost 3 bases to trimming and J lost 4 bases, with 3 bases between them.

The rearrangement uses TRBV6-1 and TRBJ1-5; no reliable D call. V was pared by 7 bases and J by 0 bases, with 16 bases between. This CDR3 has 16 residues. Germline CDR1 MNHNS, CDR2 SASEGT. CDR3 DNA: TGTGCCAGCAAGAGACACACCAGCGGTAGCAATCAGCCCCAGCATTTT. Protein product: CASKRHTSGSNQPQHF.

The chain links TRBV4-1 to TRBJ2-7; perhaps TRBD1 as D (6 bases). The CDR3 contains 16 residues. Trimming took 2 bases from V and 5 from J, leaving 19 bases between them. Germline lookup yields CDR1 MGHRA and CDR2 YSYEKL. In DNA, the CDR3 is TGCGCCAGCAGCCAACTAACAGGGCGACAAGGGGACGAGCAGTACTTC. As protein: CASSQLTGRQGDEQYF.

The V call is TRBV2, the J call TRBJ2-1; 8 bases align to TRBD1. CDR1 and CDR2 (germline): SNHLY, FYNNEI. J lost 4 bases, V lost 8 bases, and 10 bases had no gene match. The CDR3 runs to 15 residues. In DNA form, the CDR3 reads TGTGCCAGCCGATTCGACAGGGGAACGTACAATGAGCAGTTCTTC. Translating it yields CASRFDRGTYNEQFF.

The chain uses TRBV29-1 and TRBJ1-1; unclear D gene. The germline V gene has CDR1 SQVTM and CDR2 ANQGSEA. This CDR3 is 10 amino acids long. The ends were cut back, 7 bases at V and 8 bases at J, with 11 bases in the middle. Here the CDR3 DNA reads TGCAGCGCCGGCGTAGAAGAAGCTTTCTTT. Translated: CSAGVEEAFF.

The V call is TRBV5-1, the J call TRBJ1-2, with 7 nucleotides matching TRBD1. The CDR3 spans 14 residues. V dropped 4 bases and J dropped 8; count of bases not matched to a gene: 11. Germline lookup yields CDR1 SGHRS and CDR2 YFSETQ. CDR3 amino acids: CASSRGQAQGGYTF. CDR3 nucleotide sequence: TGCGCCAGCAGCAGAGGACAGGCTCAGGGAGGCTACACCTTC.

This clonotype was detected only a few times. The rearrangement joins TRBV3-1 to TRBJ2-2; D not certain. The CDR3 consists of 16 residues. V gave up 0 bases and J gave up 13 bases, with 21 bases separating them. Germline assignment: CDR1 LGHDT and CDR2 YNNKEL (reference sequence). The CDR3 sequence is CASSQDRGLHSTWLFF. CDR3 nucleotide sequence: TGTGCCAGCAGCCAAGATCGAGGCCTTCACTCTACCTGGCTGTTTTTT.

The chain carries TRBV27 and TRBJ1-3; D remains unclear. V was cut by 5 bases and J by 0 bases, with 11 bases left in between. CDR1 is MNHEY and CDR2 is SMNVEV in the germline V gene (reference sequence). The CDR3 length is 15 residues. In DNA form, the CDR3 reads TGTGCCAGCAGTCCGGTGGAAAGCTCTGGAAACACCATATATTTT. This gives the protein CASSPVESSGNTIYF.

The genes are TRBV18 and TRBJ2-3; 8 bases are shared with TRBD2. The germline V gene has CDR1 KGHSH and CDR2 LQKENI. The junction had 6 bases not matched to a gene; V was cut back by 5 bases and J by 5 bases. The CDR3 runs to 14 residues. CDR3 in DNA: TGTGCCAGCTCAGGAGCGGGAGTGGAAGATACGCAGTATTTT. Translated: CASSGAGVEDTQYF.

The chain uses TRBV2 and TRBJ1-6; 7 nucleotides align to TRBD1. Germline CDR1 and CDR2: SNHLY and FYNNEI. Trimming at V came to 5 bases and at J to 5 bases, leaving 9 bases not matched to a gene. CDR3 length: 16 amino acids. As DNA, the CDR3 is TGTGCCAGCAGTATACAGGGGCCTAAGAATAATTCACCCCTCCACTTT. This codes for CASSIQGPKNNSPLHF.

J is TRBJ2-1 and V is TRBV20-1, with 7 positions matching TRBD2. The CDR3 loop spans 13 amino acids. V shed 0 bases, J shed 8 bases, and the junction held 4 bases outside the gene matches. Germline-derived CDR1 and CDR2 are DFQATT and SNEGSKA (reference sequence). The CDR3 is CSAREPGRDEQFF. Here the CDR3 DNA reads TGCAGTGCTAGAGAGCCGGGGAGGGATGAGCAGTTCTTC.

This clonotype was counted a few times. The rearrangement uses TRBV4-2 and TRBJ2-2; D is unclear. Germline V gene data show CDR1 as LGHNA and CDR2 as YNFKEQ. The CDR3 totals 12 residues. Trimming left V 1 base short and J 8 bases short, with 5 bases between. CDR3 coding DNA: TGTGCCAGCAGCCAAGTGGAGGGGGAGCTGTTTTTT. Its protein product is CASSQVEGELFF.

This chain connects TRBV5-1 to TRBJ2-7; TRBD2 matches 11 bases. The length of the CDR3 is 14 residues. Germline CDR1 and CDR2: SGHRS and YFSETQ. After removal of 9 bases from V and 1 base from J, the junction contained 6 bases not matched to a gene. Here the CDR3 reads CAIHTSGSSYEQYV. Written as DNA, the CDR3 is TGCGCCATCCATACTAGCGGGAGTTCCTACGAGCAGTACGTC.

The genes are TRBV2 and TRBJ1-1; 9 positions agree with TRBD1. The CDR3 covers 15 residues. Trimming removed 5 bases from V and 3 bases from J; junction bases left unmatched: 7. Germline values: CDR1 SNHLY, CDR2 FYNNEI. CDR3 DNA sequence: TGTGCCAGCAGTCTGGACAGGGGAGGGTACACTGAAGCTTTCTTT. Its translation: CASSLDRGGYTEAFF. Full variable domain (missing parts from reference TRBV2 and TRBJ1-1): EPEVTQTPSHQVTQMGQEVILRCVPISNHLYFYWYRQILGQKVEFLVSFYNNEISEKSEIFDDQFSVERPDGSNFTLKIRSTKLEDSAMYFCASSLDRGGYTEAFFGQGTRLTVV.

The chain links TRBV2 to TRBJ1-1; D is ambiguous. The germline gives CDR1 SNHLY, CDR2 FYNNEI. Trimming cost V 6 bases and J 2 bases, with 10 bases left between them. This CDR3 region has 13 residues. In nucleotides, the CDR3 is TGTGCCAGCAGCGTCGACGTAAACACTGAAGCTTTCTTT. It is translated as CASSVDVNTEAFF.

This rearrangement joins TRBV5-1 to TRBJ2-5, with D uncertain. This CDR3 spans 13 amino acids. Germline loops: CDR1 SGHRS, CDR2 YFSETQ. The V and J ends lost 3 bases and 5 bases respectively, with 11 bases between them. The CDR3 DNA reads as TGCGCCAGCAGCTCCCTCGGGCGGGAGACCCAGTACTTC. It encodes CASSSLGRETQYF.

The V and J genes are TRBV6-1 and TRBJ2-5, with D possibly matching TRBD1 (6 bases). The CDR3 runs to 15 residues. V lost 1 base to trimming and J lost 3 bases, with 12 bases between them. CDR1 is MNHNS and CDR2 is SASEGT in the germline V gene. The CDR3 sequence: CASSEETGHEETQYF. CDR3 DNA sequence: TGTGCCAGCAGTGAAGAGACAGGACACGAAGAGACCCAGTACTTC.

The rearrangement links TRBV4-1 to TRBJ2-5; perhaps TRBD2 as D (5 bases). The CDR3 covers 16 residues. The V end lost 0 bases, the J end lost 4 bases, and 15 bases lay between the germline ends. Germline loops: CDR1 MGHRA, CDR2 YSYEKL. The CDR3 DNA sequence: TGCGCCAGCAGCCAAGATCTCGTTTCTAGCCCAGAGACCCAGTACTTC. Translating it yields CASSQDLVSSPETQYF.